The text below deals with one T cell receptor beta chain. This specimen comes from a study of blood T cell repertoires in COVID-19. Per the authors' pipeline: Using reference gene primer amplification, nucleated cell counts were estimated. The data were produced by immunoSEQ multiplex PCR, yet TCRdb's version contains in-frame clones alone and is incomplete. V, J and clone size are taken as reported in that table, and D and trimming were inferred from the DNA itself. There are roughly 95,000 clones in the sample; under 95% occur only once, and less than 5% lies in the top ten. Looked up from germline, CDR1 is MGHRA and CDR2 is YSYEKL. The V end was cut by 4 bases, the J end by 0 bases, with 16 bases between. The CDR3 length is 16 residues.

This clonotype was obtained from a woman aged 45-60 years in a cohort sampled during active COVID-19. This chain uses TRBV4-1 with TRBJ2-7, with D perhaps matching TRBD1 (5 bases). Sequences were obtained from peripheral blood. CDR3 in DNA: TGCGCCAGCAGCCCCTTCGGCAGGGCAAACTCCTACGAGCAGTACTTC. Protein sequence: CASSPFGRANSYEQYF.